This TCR beta chain appears in the sequencing data of a study of blood T cells in healthy people across ages. The CDR3 runs to 14 residues. Germline lookup yields CDR1 MNHEY and CDR2 SVGAGI. V was shortened by 0 bases and J by 6 bases, with 11 bases between the two germline ends. Alongside a J-beta primer mix, a sample-barcoded 5' primer served in a second PCR lasting about 6 to 12 cycles. TCRdb ran MiXCR on the 5' RACE reads and lists one entry per CDR3 protein. The sample has around 1,500,000 distinct CDR3 sequences, about 28% seen once. This TCR was sampled from a woman in her thirties in good health. Source material: blood. The rearrangement uses TRBV6-5 and TRBJ1-1; no definite D call. CDR3 sequence: CASSYSPQEAEAFF. The CDR3 bases are TGTGCCAGCAGTTACTCCCCCCAAGAGGCTGAAGCTTTCTTT.